The 8 T cell receptor beta chains in this list originate from one sample, sequenced in a study of CD4 T cells in relation to SARS-CoV-2 and coronaviruses (dated by TCRdb to about 2021). These receptors have no known antigen. The receptor library was made with the immunoSEQ multiplex PCR assay. Held by TCRdb, this immuneACCESS table contains in-frame sequences only and omits some clones. Under half of the omission traces to an unresolved V gene where checked; the cause of the rest is unknown. The sample table holds about 21,000 clones, of which 76% were seen once. The ten most abundant clones make up approximately 15% of the sample. CD4+ T cells from unexposed donors were collected before the COVID-19 pandemic (2011-2018). After approximately eleven days of culture, CD4+ T cells were isolated with the EasySep CD4+ T cell isolation kit. Sequencing was carried out using CD4+ T cells from PBMCs, cultured in vitro. The receptors stem from a human donor in good health.

The rearrangement joins TRBV28 to TRBJ1-2, with 7 nucleotides matching TRBD1. The CDR3 consists of 13 residues. The junction had 6 bases not matched to a gene; V was cut back by 5 bases and J by 6 bases. Germline values: CDR1 MDHEN, CDR2 SYDVKM. CDR3 sequence (DNA): TGTGCCAGCAGTACCCATGGACAGGATGGCTACACCTTC. This gives the protein CASSTHGQDGYTF.

This rearrangement joins TRBV2 to TRBJ2-5; D gene unclear. V dropped 2 bases and J dropped 2 bases, with 9 bases sitting between them. CDR1 is SNHLY and CDR2 is FYNNEI in the germline V gene. The CDR3 contains 14 residues. CDR3 DNA sequence: TGTGCCAGCAGTGAACGGGCATTTCAAGAGACCCAGTACTTC. Translated, it gives CASSERAFQETQYF.

The V and J genes are TRBV27 and TRBJ1-5, with 9 bases identical to TRBD1. V was clipped by 6 bases and J by 1 base; unmatched bases: 4. The CDR3 covers 15 residues. Germline V lookup: CDR1 MNHEY, CDR2 SMNVEV (reference sequence). The CDR3 here is CASRRQGVSNQPQHF. CDR3 sequence (DNA): TGTGCCAGCAGACGACAGGGGGTGAGCAATCAGCCCCAGCATTTT.

In its sample, this clone was seen a few times. J is TRBJ1-1 and V is TRBV11-2, with 7 bases matching TRBD1. Trimming took 6 bases from V and 6 from J; bases not matched to a gene: 13. This CDR3 is built from 15 residues. The germline CDR1 and CDR2 sequences are SGHAT and FQNNGV. Written as DNA, the CDR3 is TGTGCCAGCAGTCATCCCAAAACAGGGGCCCCTGAAGCTTTCTTT. Amino acid sequence: CASSHPKTGAPEAFF. The full variable domain, completed using reference TRBV11-2 and TRBJ1-1, is EAGVAQSPRYKIIEKRQSVAFWCNPISGHATLYWYQQILGQGPKLLIQFQNNGVVDDSQLPKDRFSAERLKGVDSTLKIQPAKLEDSAVYLCASSHPKTGAPEAFFGQGTRLTVV.

Only one count was recorded for this clone. V usage is TRBV5-1 and J usage is TRBJ2-4; tentatively, D is TRBD1 (6 bases). Germline lookup yields CDR1 SGHRS and CDR2 YFSETQ. V lost 4 bases to trimming and J lost 0 bases, with 11 bases between them. The CDR3 totals 15 residues. The CDR3 is CASSEQGVAKNIQYF. The CDR3 DNA is TGCGCCAGCAGCGAACAGGGTGTAGCCAAAAACATTCAGTACTTC.

The genes are TRBV20-1 and TRBJ2-7; 11 nucleotides align to TRBD2. Germline V CDR1 and CDR2: DFQATT, SNEGSKA (reference sequence). This CDR3 is 14 amino acids long. Losses at the gene ends were 3 bases for V and 4 bases for J; bases not matched to a gene: 5. The DNA for the CDR3 is TGCAGTGCTAGTTTAACTAGCGGGAGTTACGAGCAGTACTTC. Its translation: CSASLTSGSYEQYF.

V gene TRBV6-6 combines with J gene TRBJ2-1; D is perhaps TRBD2 (5 bases). Germline V CDR1 and CDR2: MNHNY, SVGAGI (reference sequence). The germline V and J ends were trimmed by 5 bases and 8 bases, with 7 bases remaining between them. This CDR3 region has 11 residues. The CDR3 sequence is CASSLGDEQFF. CDR3 coding DNA: TGTGCCAGCAGTCTGGGAGATGAGCAGTTCTTC.

The chain couples TRBV7-7 to TRBJ2-1, with no clear D. V was cut by 1 base and J by 6 bases, with 10 bases left in between. The CDR3 sequence is 14 residues long. From germline, CDR1 is SSHAT and CDR2 FNYEAQ (reference sequence). For the CDR3, the DNA is TGTGCCAGCAGCTTAGGGACCTCCCCCAATGAGCAGTTCTTC. It yields the protein CASSLGTSPNEQFF.